Listed here are 17 T cell receptor beta chains from one sample, sequenced in a study of blood T cells in healthy people across ages. Combining a sample-barcoded 5' primer with a J-beta primer mix, a second PCR ran for about 7 to 11 cycles. One entry per CDR3 protein results from TCRdb running MiXCR on the 5' RACE reads. Here the sample spans roughly 1,500,000 distinct CDR3 sequences, about 35% being singletons. The material sequenced was blood. These receptors all come from a woman aged 30 to 39 in good health.

This clonotype was seen only a few times. This chain links TRBV9 with TRBJ2-3; TRBD2 matches at 9 bases. The germline CDR1 and CDR2 sequences are SGDLS and YYNGEE. CDR3 length: 15 residues. Unmatched junction bases numbered 11, after V lost 7 bases and J lost 5 bases. Written as DNA, the CDR3 is TGTGCCAGCCAGCGGGGCGGGAGGGAGGAAGATACGCAGTATTTT. This translates into CASQRGGREEDTQYF.

On this clonotype itself: It is likely a read error, because the conserved phenylalanine at the end of the CDR3 is missing. No DNA is shown, since the ends of the CDR3 on it are uncertain; the CDR3 is the one TCRdb lists. The V call is TRBV28, the J call TRBJ2-5; no DNA check was done on the table's D call, TRBD1. The CDR3 is 10 residues long, counting both termini. The germline gives CDR1 MDHEN, CDR2 SYDVKM. Here the CDR3 reads CASSGGTTNT.

This clonotype was seen a few times. The rearrangement joins TRBV12-3 or TRBV12-4 to TRBJ2-7; 9 bases fit TRBD1. This CDR3 region has 16 residues. V gave up 6 bases and J gave up 2 bases; unmatched junction bases: 11. For the CDR3, the DNA is TGTGCCAGCAGGAAAACAGGGGGCGAGAACCCCTACGAGCAGTACTTC. Translation gives CASRKTGGENPYEQYF.

This clonotype was recorded a few times. The V gene is TRBV4-1, the J gene TRBJ2-7; the match to TRBD2 covers 9 bases. The germline CDR1 and CDR2 sequences are MGHRA and YSYEKL. The CDR3 loop spans 17 amino acids. V shed 1 base, J shed 3 bases, and the junction held 10 bases outside the gene matches. DNA of the CDR3: TGCGCCAGCAGCCAAGCGTGGGCGGGAGGGCCTAACTACGAGCAGTACTTC. Its protein product is CASSQAWAGGPNYEQYF.

The chain uses TRBV18 and TRBJ2-6; maybe TRBD1 (6 bases). The CDR3 runs to 16 residues. V lost 6 bases and J lost 6, with 18 bases in between. Germline-derived CDR1 and CDR2 are KGHSH and LQKENI. The CDR3 coding sequence is TGTGCCAGCTCGACCCTAAGACAGGCTGCGGCCAACGTCCTGACTTTC. It specifies CASSTLRQAAANVLTF.

The chain links TRBV27 to TRBJ2-3; TRBD1 matches at 9 bases. V lost 5 bases and J lost 1; bases outside the gene matches: 7. Germline V gene data show CDR1 as MNHEY and CDR2 as SMNVEV (reference sequence). The CDR3 is made up of 16 amino acids. CDR3 coding DNA: TGTGCCAGCAGTATATACCGGGACAGGGGCACAGATACGCAGTATTTT. Amino acids: CASSIYRDRGTDTQYF.

This clonotype was observed many times. V gene TRBV2 combines with J gene TRBJ1-2; D is ambiguous. This CDR3 has 15 amino acids. CDR1 is SNHLY and CDR2 is FYNNEI in the germline V gene. Trimming removed 1 base from V and 4 bases from J, with 13 bases in between. CDR3 in amino acids: CASSEGGALSYGYTF. In nucleotides, the CDR3 is TGTGCCAGCAGTGAAGGTGGAGCCCTCAGCTATGGCTACACCTTC.

Turning to this clonotype: A read error may be the cause here, since a much bigger clone is one base away. CDR3 residues: CANSLGTGETQYF. CDR3 sequence (DNA): TGTGCCAACAGCTTGGGGACAGGGGAGACCCAGTACTTC. V gene TRBV7-2 combines with J gene TRBJ2-5, with TRBD1 identical over 9 bases. The germline gives CDR1 SGHTA, CDR2 FQGNSA. The CDR3 covers 13 residues.

This clonotype was picked up a small number of times. The chain carries TRBV10-1 and TRBJ2-7; no reliable D call. Germline CDR1 WNHNN, CDR2 SYGVQD (reference sequence). The V gene lost 3 bases and the J gene lost 2 bases, with 11 bases spanning the gap. The CDR3 sequence is 14 residues long. The CDR3 reads CASSEFETPYEQYF. CDR3 in DNA: TGCGCCAGCAGTGAATTCGAGACTCCCTACGAGCAGTACTTC.

This chain connects TRBV6-6 to TRBJ1-6; 7 nucleotides match TRBD1. This CDR3 is 15 amino acids long. V shed 7 bases and J 2 bases; nucleotides not matched to a gene: 5. CDR1 and CDR2 from the germline V gene are MNHNY and SVGAGI (reference sequence). The CDR3, as DNA: TGTGCCAGCACAGCCGGGACAGCCTATAATTCACCCCTCCACTTT. As protein: CASTAGTAYNSPLHF.

This clonotype was recorded a few times. The J gene is TRBJ2-7, the V gene TRBV4-1; possibly TRBD1 for D (6 bases). V shed 0 bases and J shed 7 bases, with 19 bases lying between them. Germline V gives CDR1 MGHRA, CDR2 YSYEKL. This CDR3 has 16 residues. The CDR3 DNA reads TGCGCCAGCAGCCAAGATAGGTCAGGGGTTTTATCGGAGCAGTACTTC. Translated, it gives CASSQDRSGVLSEQYF.

This clonotype has ten or more counts. This chain links TRBV5-1 with TRBJ2-1, with D hard to call. CDR3 length: 11 residues. Germline CDR1 and CDR2: SGHRS and YFSETQ. Trimming left V 0 bases short and J 14 bases short, with 9 bases between. The CDR3 loop reads CASSLEHIEFF. CDR3 sequence (DNA): TGCGCCAGCAGCTTGGAACACATAGAGTTCTTC.

This chain uses TRBV3-1 with TRBJ2-1, with D perhaps TRBD2 (6 bases). Germline V gene lookup returns CDR1 LGHDT and CDR2 YNNKEL (reference sequence). The CDR3 loop spans 15 amino acids. The germline V and J ends were trimmed by 7 bases and 2 bases, with 15 bases remaining between them. The CDR3: CASTPGGVTYNEQFF. CDR3 bases: TGTGCCAGCACCCCAGGCGGGGTTACCTACAATGAGCAGTTCTTC.

In its sample, this clonotype was seen a few times. The DNA of the CDR3 is TGTGCCAGCACCGCGACAGGGGGAAGGGAGACCCAGTACTTC. The encoded protein is CASTATGGRETQYF. V usage is TRBV27 and J usage is TRBJ2-5; 9 nucleotides line up with TRBD1. The length of the CDR3 is 14 residues. V gave up 7 bases and J gave up 5 bases; unmatched junction bases: 8. CDR1 and CDR2 (germline): MNHEY, SMNVEV (reference sequence).

This clonotype has more than one count but fewer than ten. The chain joins TRBV4-1 to TRBJ1-5; D remains unclear. Trimming shortened V by 4 bases and J by 0 bases, and 10 bases separated the two germline ends. Germline V lookup: CDR1 MGHRA, CDR2 YSYEKL. This CDR3 has 15 amino acids. This CDR3 reads CASSRVLYSNQPQHF. The CDR3 coding sequence is TGCGCCAGCAGCCGGGTACTTTATAGCAATCAGCCCCAGCATTTT.

The CDR3 region has the DNA TGCGCCAGCGGGGACAGGTTAACATGGGGGGAGCAGTACTTC. Translation: CASGDRLTWGEQYF. The V call is TRBV5-1, the J call TRBJ2-7; 8 positions agree with TRBD1. The V gene's germline CDR1 is SGHRS and CDR2 YFSETQ. The CDR3 contains 14 residues. J gave up 7 bases and V 7 bases, and 13 bases lay outside the gene matches.

The J gene is TRBJ2-7, the V gene TRBV27; 7 bases align to TRBD1. V gave up 4 bases and J gave up 0 bases; unmatched junction bases: 12. Germline V gene lookup returns CDR1 MNHEY and CDR2 SMNVEV (reference sequence). The CDR3 runs to 17 residues. CDR3 amino acids: CASSSRRQGPNSYEQYF. In DNA, the CDR3 is TGTGCCAGCAGTTCCCGCCGACAGGGACCAAACTCCTACGAGCAGTACTTC.